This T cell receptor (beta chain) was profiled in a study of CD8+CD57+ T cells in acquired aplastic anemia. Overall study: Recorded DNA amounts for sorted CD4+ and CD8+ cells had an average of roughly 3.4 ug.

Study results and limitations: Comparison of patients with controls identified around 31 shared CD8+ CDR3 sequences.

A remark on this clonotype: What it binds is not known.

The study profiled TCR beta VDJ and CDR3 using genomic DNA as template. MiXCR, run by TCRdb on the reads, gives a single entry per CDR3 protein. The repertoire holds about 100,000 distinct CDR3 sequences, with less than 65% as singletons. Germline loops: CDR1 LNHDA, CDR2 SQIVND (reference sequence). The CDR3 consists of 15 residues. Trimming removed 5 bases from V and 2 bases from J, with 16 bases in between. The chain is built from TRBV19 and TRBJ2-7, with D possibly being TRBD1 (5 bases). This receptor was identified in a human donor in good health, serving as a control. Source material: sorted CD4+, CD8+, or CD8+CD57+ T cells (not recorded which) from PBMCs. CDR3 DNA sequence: TGTGCCAGTAGTCAATCTGGGCAGGGAACCTACGAGCAGTACTTC. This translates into CASSQSGQGTYEQYF.